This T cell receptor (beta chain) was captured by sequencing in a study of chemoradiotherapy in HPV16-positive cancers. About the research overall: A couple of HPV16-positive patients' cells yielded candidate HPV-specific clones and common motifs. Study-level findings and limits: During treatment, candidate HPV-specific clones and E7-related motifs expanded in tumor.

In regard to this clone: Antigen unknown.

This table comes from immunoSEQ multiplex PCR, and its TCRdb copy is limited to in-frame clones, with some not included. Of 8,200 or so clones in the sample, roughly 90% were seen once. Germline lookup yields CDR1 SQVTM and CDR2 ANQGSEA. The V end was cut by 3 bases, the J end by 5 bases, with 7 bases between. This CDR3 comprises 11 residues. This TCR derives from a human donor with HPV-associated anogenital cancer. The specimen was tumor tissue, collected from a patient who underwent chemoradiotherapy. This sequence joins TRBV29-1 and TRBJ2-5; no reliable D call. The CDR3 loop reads CSVDTRETQYF. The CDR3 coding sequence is TGCAGCGTTGACACCCGGGAGACCCAGTACTTC.